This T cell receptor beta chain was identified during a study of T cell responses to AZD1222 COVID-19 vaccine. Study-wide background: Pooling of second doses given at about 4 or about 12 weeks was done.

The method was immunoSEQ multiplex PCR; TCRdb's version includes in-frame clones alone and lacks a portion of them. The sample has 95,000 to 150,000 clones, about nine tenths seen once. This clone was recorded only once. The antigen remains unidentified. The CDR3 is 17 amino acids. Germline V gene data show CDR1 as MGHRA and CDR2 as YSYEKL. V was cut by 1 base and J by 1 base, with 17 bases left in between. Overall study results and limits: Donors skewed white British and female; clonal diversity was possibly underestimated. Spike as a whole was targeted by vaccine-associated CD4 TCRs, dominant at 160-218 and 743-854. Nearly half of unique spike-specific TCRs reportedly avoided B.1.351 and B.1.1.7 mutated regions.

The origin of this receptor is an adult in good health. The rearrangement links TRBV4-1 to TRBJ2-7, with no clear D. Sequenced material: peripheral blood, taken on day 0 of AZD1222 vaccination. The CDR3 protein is CASSQGMLTRSSYEQYF. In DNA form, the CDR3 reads TGCGCCAGCAGCCAAGGCATGCTGACCAGGAGTTCCTACGAGCAGTACTTC.